The 32 T cell receptor beta chains below come from one sample, sequenced in a study of shared clonotypes between healthy human individuals. Data came from immunoSEQ multiplex PCR; TCRdb stores just in-frame clones and leaves some out. The sample comprises 95,000 to 120,000 clones, 55% to 70% of which are singletons, and around 24% rests with the top ten. Sequenced: memory CD8+ T cells sorted from blood. The subset denotes: CD45RO+ cells pooled with CCR7-negative TemRA cells. The receptors were sampled from a woman aged 25 to 39 in good health.

The CDR3 bases are TGTGCTAGTGGTTTGGACCCAGGGCTAGCGGGTAACTACGAGCAGTACTTC. It specifies CASGLDPGLAGNYEQYF. The rearrangement uses TRBV12-5 and TRBJ2-7; TRBD2 matches at 8 bases. Germline V gives CDR1 LGHNT, CDR2 FRNRAP. The CDR3 is 17 residues long. J lost 3 bases, V lost 1 base, and 11 bases had no gene match.

The V call is TRBV6-1, the J call TRBJ2-2; D possibly corresponds to TRBD1 (5 bases). The V gene lost 7 bases and the J gene lost 7 bases, with 7 bases spanning the gap. Germline CDR1 is MNHNS and CDR2 is SASEGT. The CDR3 covers 11 residues. CDR3 sequence (DNA): TGTGCCAGCACTAGGGGCGGGGAGCTGTTTTTT. Translating it yields CASTRGGELFF.

The chain is built from TRBV12-5 and TRBJ2-1; D not certain. Trimming pared 5 bases from V and 7 bases from J, leaving 9 bases between. Germline lookup yields CDR1 LGHNT and CDR2 FRNRAP. There are 12 residues in the CDR3. The CDR3: CASGAHINEQFF. Here the CDR3 DNA reads TGTGCTAGTGGTGCCCACATAAATGAGCAGTTCTTC.

Notes on this clone: A much larger clone differs from this one at a single base, so this may be a read error. The chain recombines TRBV14 with TRBJ1-1, with unresolved D. This CDR3 has 13 residues. Germline V gene sequence: CDR1 SGHDN, CDR2 FVKESK. The CDR3 reads CVSSHSTITEAFF. CDR3 sequence (DNA): TGTGTCAGCAGCCACAGTACGATCACTGAAGCTTTCTTT.

The chain uses TRBV4-1 and TRBJ2-3, with D unresolved. V lost 6 bases, J lost 5 bases, and 12 bases lay in between. The CDR3 is 13 amino acids. From germline, CDR1 is MGHRA and CDR2 YSYEKL. This chain's CDR3 is CASSDPKKDTQYF. As DNA, the CDR3 is TGCGCCAGCAGTGATCCGAAGAAAGATACGCAGTATTTT.

This clone was detected only a few times. This rearrangement joins TRBV7-2 to TRBJ2-5, with TRBD2 as a possible D gene (5 bases). The end of the DNA is better explained by TRBJ2-7, so the J call may be wrong. The V gene's germline CDR1 is SGHTA and CDR2 FQGNSA. The CDR3 extends over 15 amino acids. Here the CDR3 DNA reads TGTGCCAGCAGCTTAGCGGCGAGCGGTTCCTACGAGCAGTACTTC. As protein: CASSLAASGSYEQYF.

The J gene is TRBJ2-7, the V gene TRBV5-6; perhaps TRBD2 as D (6 bases). V dropped 9 bases and J dropped 1 base, with 20 bases sitting between them. The CDR3 runs 15 residues. Germline values: CDR1 SGHDT, CDR2 YYEEEE. In nucleotides, the CDR3 is TGTGCCACTAGTATGGCCCTAGGAGGGTCCTACGAGCAGTACTTC. It specifies CATSMALGGSYEQYF.

This clone occurred a few times. This chain links TRBV28 with TRBJ1-2; 10 nucleotides align to TRBD1. This CDR3 contains 14 residues. J gave up 4 bases and V 5 bases, and 4 bases lay outside the gene matches. The germline V gene encodes CDR1 MDHEN and CDR2 SYDVKM. CDR3 in DNA: TGTGCCAGCAGTACGACAGGGGGCAGCTATGGCTACACCTTC. Its protein product is CASSTTGGSYGYTF.

V gene TRBV2 combines with J gene TRBJ2-7; D ambiguous. The V gene's germline CDR1 is SNHLY and CDR2 FYNNEI. The CDR3 is 12 residues long. Trimming left V 0 bases short and J 9 bases short, with 9 bases between. CDR3 bases: TGTGCCAGCAGTGAAGCCGCGGCGGTGCAGTACTTC. It specifies CASSEAAAVQYF.

This rearrangement joins TRBV6-4 to TRBJ2-3; 7 bases are shared with TRBD2. Germline lookup yields CDR1 MRHNA and CDR2 SNTAGT. The CDR3 is 15 residues long. J was trimmed by 2 bases and V by 7 bases; bases with no gene match: 9. The CDR3 loop reads CASTPTSGATDTQYF. CDR3 DNA: TGTGCCAGCACCCCCACGAGCGGGGCCACAGATACGCAGTATTTT.

As DNA, the CDR3 is TGTGCCAGCAGCGCCGGAGGGACAGGCGGCGAGCAGTACTTC. This gives the protein CASSAGGTGGEQYF. V is TRBV9 and J is TRBJ2-7; 8 bases align to TRBD1. The CDR3 runs to 14 residues. Germline CDR1 is SGDLS and CDR2 is YYNGEE. Trimming at V came to 3 bases and at J to 6 bases, leaving 8 bases not matched to a gene.

DNA for the CDR3: TGTGCCAGCAGCTTGGGGTTTCGAGGACCCCCCTACGAGCAGTACTTC. This sequence encodes CASSLGFRGPPYEQYF. The chain uses TRBV5-6 and TRBJ2-7; D unresolved. Germline assignment: CDR1 SGHDT and CDR2 YYEEEE. This CDR3 is 16 amino acids long. V lost 0 bases, J lost 2 bases, and 15 bases lay in between.

In this sample, this clone turned up many times. This chain joins TRBV4-2 and TRBJ2-1, with 10 bases that match TRBD2. The CDR3 is 14 amino acids. The germline CDR1 and CDR2 sequences are LGHNA and YNFKEQ. The trim removed 1 base at V and 9 bases at J, leaving 3 bases unmatched. CDR3 region: CASSQASGSGEQFF. CDR3 sequence (DNA): TGTGCCAGCAGCCAAGCTAGCGGGAGTGGTGAGCAGTTCTTC.

For the CDR3, the DNA is TGTGCCAGCAGCTTCTTCGGTAATAGCGGCCACTCCTACGAGCAGTACTTC. Amino acid sequence: CASSFFGNSGHSYEQYF. V is TRBV5-4 and J is TRBJ2-5; possible D gene TRBD2, 6 bases. The DNA end lines up better with TRBJ2-7; the J call may be wrong. CDR1 is SGHNT, CDR2 YYREEE, per germline (reference sequence). The CDR3 covers 17 residues.

The genes are TRBV5-1 and TRBJ2-1; D unclear. The V end lost 4 bases, the J end lost 2 bases, and 10 bases lay between the germline ends. This CDR3 has 14 residues. CDR1 is SGHRS, CDR2 YFSETQ, per germline. CDR3 DNA: TGCGCCAGCAGCACCGGTGCTACCTACAATGAGCAGTTCTTC. Translated: CASSTGATYNEQFF.

Only a few counts were recorded for this clone. The chain joins TRBV10-1 to TRBJ2-2, with 9 bases fitting TRBD1. This CDR3 has 16 residues. V lost 6 bases, J lost 7 bases, and 12 bases stayed unmatched. Germline V CDR1 and CDR2: WNHNN, SYGVQD (reference sequence). CDR3 sequence: CASSNAGTGTFGELFF. As DNA, the CDR3 is TGCGCCAGCAGCAACGCCGGGACAGGGACCTTCGGGGAGCTGTTTTTT.

The chain uses TRBV7-9 and TRBJ1-4; tentatively, D is TRBD1 (6 bases). Germline CDR1 and CDR2: SEHNR and FQNEAQ (reference sequence). Trimming took off 1 base at V and 8 bases at J, with 14 bases between the two ends. The length of the CDR3 is 15 residues. The CDR3 loop reads CASSLGQGLGEKLFF. CDR3 nucleotides: TGTGCCAGCAGCTTAGGGCAGGGGCTAGGGGAAAAACTGTTTTTT.

This clone has just a few counts. V and J are TRBV28 and TRBJ1-1; a possible D gene is TRBD1 (5 bases). Between the trimmed V and J ends, which lost 5 bases and 1 base, there was a span of 14 bases. Germline loops: CDR1 MDHEN, CDR2 SYDVKM. The CDR3 has 15 amino acids. In DNA, the CDR3 is TGTGCCAGCAGTCCCCGGGGACTTACGAACACTGAAGCTTTCTTT. Translation gives CASSPRGLTNTEAFF.

The chain links TRBV7-4 to TRBJ2-7; weak D call: TRBD1 (6 bases). CDR1 and CDR2 from the germline V gene are SGHVT and SQSDAQ. The germline V and J ends were trimmed by 5 bases and 9 bases, with 17 bases remaining between them. This CDR3 contains 13 residues. Written as DNA, the CDR3 is TGTGCCAGCAGCCCCCAGGGGCAAGTGGGGCAGTACTTC. It is translated as CASSPQGQVGQYF.

This clone was detected a few times. This sequence joins TRBV9 and TRBJ2-7; the D call may be TRBD1 or TRBD2 (5 bases each). In germline, CDR1 is SGDLS, CDR2 YYNGEE. This CDR3 has 13 amino acids. V lost 0 bases and J 6 bases, leaving 10 bases between the germline ends. CDR3 amino acids: CASSVGGNREQYF. The CDR3 DNA reads TGTGCCAGCAGCGTAGGGGGGAACCGCGAGCAGTACTTC.

The chain links TRBV6-1 to TRBJ2-4; D call uncertain. The V gene's germline CDR1 is MNHNS and CDR2 SASEGT. This CDR3 has 14 amino acids. V was cut by 1 base and J by 4 bases, with 8 bases left in between. The CDR3 coding sequence is TGTGCCAGCAGTGAAGAGACTGGGAAAAACATTCAGTACTTC. Translated, it gives CASSEETGKNIQYF.

This chain links TRBV13 with TRBJ2-5; no definite D call. V lost 4 bases and J 5 bases, leaving 14 bases between the germline ends. CDR3 size: 14 residues. From germline, CDR1 is PRHDT and CDR2 FYEKMQ (reference sequence). Here the CDR3 reads CASSSGGPGETQYF. DNA of the CDR3: TGTGCCAGCAGCTCCGGCGGACCCGGGGAGACCCAGTACTTC.

This chain links TRBV15 with TRBJ2-7, with TRBD1 identical over 8 bases. In germline, CDR1 is LNHNV, CDR2 YYDKDF (reference sequence). This CDR3 has 18 amino acids. J was trimmed by 1 base and V by 0 bases; bases with no gene match: 11. The CDR3 here is CATSRDALGQGKSYEQYF. CDR3 coding DNA: TGTGCCACCAGCAGAGATGCTCTCGGACAGGGAAAGTCCTACGAGCAGTACTTC. The full variable domain, in which reference TRBV15 and TRBJ2-7 provide the parts outside the CDR3, is DAMVIQNPRYQVTQFGKPVTLSCSQTLNHNVMYWYQQKSSQAPKLLFHYYDKDFNNEADTPDNFQSRRPNTSFCFLDIRSPGLGDTAMYLCATSRDALGQGKSYEQYFGPGTRLTVT.

This clone was counted only a few times. The rearrangement links TRBV6-4 to TRBJ2-7, with 8 bases identical to TRBD2. V was clipped by 4 bases and J by 5 bases; unmatched bases: 10. From germline, CDR1 is MRHNA and CDR2 SNTAGT. This CDR3 contains 15 residues. The CDR3 nucleotides are TGTGCCAGCAGTGGTCGAGCGGGGGCTAACGACGAGCAGTACTTC. Amino acids: CASSGRAGANDEQYF.

This rearrangement joins TRBV5-4 to TRBJ2-3; 10 bases align to TRBD2. Trimming at V came to 1 base and at J to 4 bases, leaving 3 bases not matched to a gene. CDR3 length equals 15 residues. Germline CDR1 is SGHNT and CDR2 is YYREEE (reference sequence). DNA of the CDR3: TGTGCCAGCAGCTTGCTAGCGGGAGCACCAGATACGCAGTATTTT. Encoded protein: CASSLLAGAPDTQYF.

This rearrangement joins TRBV6-4 to TRBJ2-3; D remains ambiguous. The CDR3 sequence is 13 residues long. Germline values: CDR1 MRHNA, CDR2 SNTAGT. Trimming pared 0 bases from V and 8 bases from J, leaving 9 bases between. DNA for the CDR3: TGTGCCAGCAGTGACTCGGGGTCTGGTACGCAGTATTTT. Translated, it gives CASSDSGSGTQYF.

V and J are TRBV7-9 and TRBJ2-3, with 9 bases that match TRBD2. This CDR3 spans 14 amino acids. After removal of 4 bases from V and 1 base from J, the junction contained 0 bases not matched to a gene. Per germline, CDR1 SEHNR and CDR2 FQNEAQ (reference sequence). CDR3 sequence (DNA): TGTGCCAGCAGCTGGACTAGCGGCACAGATACGCAGTATTTT. Amino acids: CASSWTSGTDTQYF.

The genes are TRBV7-6 and TRBJ2-7; maybe TRBD2 (5 bases). This CDR3 spans 21 amino acids. The germline gives CDR1 SGHVS, CDR2 FNYEAQ. V shed 2 bases and J shed 2 bases, with 31 bases lying between them. CDR3 sequence reads: CASSLFKPASRVGSLTYEQYF. As DNA, the CDR3 is TGTGCCAGCAGCTTATTTAAGCCAGCGTCGAGGGTTGGTTCCCTAACCTACGAGCAGTACTTC.

About this clone itself: The identical CDR3 is also encoded by other nucleotide sequences in the sample. The rearrangement uses TRBV9 and TRBJ1-1; TRBD1 might be the D (5 bases). Trimming removed 4 bases from V and 5 bases from J, with 12 bases in between. This CDR3 has 13 residues. Germline CDR1 and CDR2: SGDLS and YYNGEE. CDR3 coding DNA: TGTGCCAGCAGCCCCAGTTGGGGGACTGAAGCTTTCTTT. Its protein is CASSPSWGTEAFF. Based on the CDR3 plus reference TRBV9 and TRBJ1-1, the full variable domain is DSGVTQTPKHLITATGQRVTLRCSPRSGDLSVYWYQQSLDQGLQFLIQYYNGEERAKGNILERFSAQQFPDLHSELNLSSLELGDSALYFCASSPSWGTEAFFGQGTRLTVV.

This chain uses TRBV6-1 with TRBJ1-3, with no clear D. V shed 0 bases and J shed 9 bases, with 15 bases lying between them. This CDR3 is built from 15 residues. Germline lookup yields CDR1 MNHNS and CDR2 SASEGT. Here the CDR3 reads CASSEAGVGGGTIYF. CDR3 sequence (DNA): TGTGCCAGCAGTGAAGCTGGGGTAGGCGGTGGCACCATATATTTT.

CDR3 DNA sequence: TGCGCCAGCAGCCAAGTCCCTTATAGCAATCAGCCCCAGCATTTT. It yields the protein CASSQVPYSNQPQHF. The J gene is TRBJ1-5, the V gene TRBV4-1; D is ambiguous. Germline V gene data show CDR1 as MGHRA and CDR2 as YSYEKL. V was shortened by 1 base and J by 0 bases, with 7 bases between the two germline ends. There are 15 residues in the CDR3.

The chain employs TRBV7-3 and TRBJ2-1; tentative D call: TRBD2 (5 bases). Germline loops: CDR1 SGHTA, CDR2 FQGTGA. The CDR3 spans 14 residues. The V gene lost 5 bases and the J gene lost 8 bases, with 16 bases spanning the gap. CDR3 loop: CASSPSSLPDEQFF. In DNA form, the CDR3 reads TGTGCCAGCAGCCCCTCTAGCCTGCCGGATGAGCAGTTCTTC.